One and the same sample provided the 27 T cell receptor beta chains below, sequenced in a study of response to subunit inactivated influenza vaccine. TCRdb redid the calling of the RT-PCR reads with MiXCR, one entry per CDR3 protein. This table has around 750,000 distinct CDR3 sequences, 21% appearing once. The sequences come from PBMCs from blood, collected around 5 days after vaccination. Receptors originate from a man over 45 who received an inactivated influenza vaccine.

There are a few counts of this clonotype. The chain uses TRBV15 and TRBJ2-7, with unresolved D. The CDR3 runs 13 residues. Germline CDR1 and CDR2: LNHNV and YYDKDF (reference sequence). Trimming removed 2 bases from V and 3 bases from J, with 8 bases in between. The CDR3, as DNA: TGTGCCACCAGCAGAAGACAAAACTACGAGCAGTACTTC. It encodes CATSRRQNYEQYF.

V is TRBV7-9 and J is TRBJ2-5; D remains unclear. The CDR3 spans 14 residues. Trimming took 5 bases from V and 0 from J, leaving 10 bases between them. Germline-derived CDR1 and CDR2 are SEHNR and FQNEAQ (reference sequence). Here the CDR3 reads CASSHPGYQETQYF. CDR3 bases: TGTGCCAGCAGCCATCCGGGTTACCAAGAGACCCAGTACTTC. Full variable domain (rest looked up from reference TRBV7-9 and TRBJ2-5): DTGVSQNPRHKITKRGQNVTFRCDPISEHNRLYWYRQTLGQGPEFLTYFQNEAQLEKSRLLSDRFSAERPKGSFSTLEIQRTEQGDSAMYLCASSHPGYQETQYFGPGTRLLVL.

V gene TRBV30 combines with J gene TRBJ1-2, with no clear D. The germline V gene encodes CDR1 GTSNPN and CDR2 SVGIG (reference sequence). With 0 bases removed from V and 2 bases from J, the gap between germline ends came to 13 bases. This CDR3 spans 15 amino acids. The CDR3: CAWSVGPLMNYGYTF. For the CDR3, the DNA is TGTGCCTGGAGTGTCGGACCTCTTATGAACTATGGCTACACCTTC.

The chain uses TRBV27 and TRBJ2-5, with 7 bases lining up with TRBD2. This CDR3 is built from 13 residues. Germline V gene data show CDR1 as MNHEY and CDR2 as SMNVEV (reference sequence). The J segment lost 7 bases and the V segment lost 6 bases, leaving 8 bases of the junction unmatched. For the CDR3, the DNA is TGTGCCAGCAGAAGGACTAGTTCGGGGACCCAGTACTTC. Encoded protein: CASRRTSSGTQYF.

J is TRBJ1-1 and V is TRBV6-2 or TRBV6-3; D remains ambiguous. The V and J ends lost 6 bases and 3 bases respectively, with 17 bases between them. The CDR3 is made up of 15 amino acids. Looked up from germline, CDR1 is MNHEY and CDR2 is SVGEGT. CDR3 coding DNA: TGTGCCAGCAGGGTACCCGGGTCGAAGGACACTGAAGCTTTCTTT. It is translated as CASRVPGSKDTEAFF.

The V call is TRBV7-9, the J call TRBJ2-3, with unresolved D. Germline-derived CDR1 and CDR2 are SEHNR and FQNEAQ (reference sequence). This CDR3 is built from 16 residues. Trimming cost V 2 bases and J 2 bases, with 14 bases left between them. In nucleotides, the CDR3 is TGTGCCAGCAGCTTATTTACGGGTCCGATCACAGATACGCAGTATTTT. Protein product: CASSLFTGPITDTQYF.

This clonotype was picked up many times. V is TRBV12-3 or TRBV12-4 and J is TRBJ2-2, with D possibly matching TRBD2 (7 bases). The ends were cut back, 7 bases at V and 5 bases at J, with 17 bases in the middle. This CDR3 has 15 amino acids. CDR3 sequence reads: CASTPGEGRTGELFF. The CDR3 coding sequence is TGTGCCAGCACCCCAGGGGAGGGAAGGACCGGGGAGCTGTTTTTT.

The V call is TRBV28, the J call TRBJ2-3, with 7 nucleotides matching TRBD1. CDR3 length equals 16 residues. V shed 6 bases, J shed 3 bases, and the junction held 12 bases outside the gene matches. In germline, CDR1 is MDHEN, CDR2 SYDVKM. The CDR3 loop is CASSSEYSTGTDTQYF. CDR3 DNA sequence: TGTGCCAGCAGCTCCGAATATTCGACAGGGACAGATACGCAGTATTTT.

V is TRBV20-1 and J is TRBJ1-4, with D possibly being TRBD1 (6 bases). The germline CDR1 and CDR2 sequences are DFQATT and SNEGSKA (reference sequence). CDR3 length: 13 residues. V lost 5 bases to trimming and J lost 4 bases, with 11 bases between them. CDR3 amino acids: CSARRGRNEKLFF. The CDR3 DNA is TGCAGTGCTCGCAGGGGCCGTAATGAAAAACTGTTTTTT.

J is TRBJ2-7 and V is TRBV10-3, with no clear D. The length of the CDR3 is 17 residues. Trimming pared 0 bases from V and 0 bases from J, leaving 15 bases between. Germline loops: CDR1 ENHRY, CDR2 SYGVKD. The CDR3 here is CAISESKPLLSSYEQYF. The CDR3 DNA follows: TGTGCCATCAGTGAGTCGAAGCCGCTACTCAGCTCCTACGAGCAGTACTTC.

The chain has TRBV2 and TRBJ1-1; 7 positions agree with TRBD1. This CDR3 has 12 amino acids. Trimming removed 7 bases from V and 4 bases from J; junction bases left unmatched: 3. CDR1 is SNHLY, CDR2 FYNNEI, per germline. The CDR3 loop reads CASTTGTTEAFF. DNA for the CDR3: TGTGCCAGCACGACAGGGACCACTGAAGCTTTCTTT.

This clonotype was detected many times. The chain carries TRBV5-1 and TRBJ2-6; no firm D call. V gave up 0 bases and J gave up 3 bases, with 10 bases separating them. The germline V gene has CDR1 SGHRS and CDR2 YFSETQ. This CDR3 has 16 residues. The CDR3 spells CASSLELASGANVLTF. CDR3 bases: TGCGCCAGCAGCTTGGAATTGGCAAGTGGGGCCAACGTCCTGACTTTC.

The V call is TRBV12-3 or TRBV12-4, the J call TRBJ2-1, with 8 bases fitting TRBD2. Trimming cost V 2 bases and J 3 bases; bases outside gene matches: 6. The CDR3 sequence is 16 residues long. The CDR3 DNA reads TGTGCCAGCAGTTTACGGGAGGGGACCATCTACAATGAGCAGTTCTTC. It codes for CASSLREGTIYNEQFF.

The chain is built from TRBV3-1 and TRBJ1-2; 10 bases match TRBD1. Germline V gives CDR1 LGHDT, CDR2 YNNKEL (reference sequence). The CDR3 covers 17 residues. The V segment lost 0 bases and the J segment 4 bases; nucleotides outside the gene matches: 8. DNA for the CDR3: TGTGCCAGCAGCCAAGAGGGGACAGGGGCGGACCCCTATGGCTACACCTTC. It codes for CASSQEGTGADPYGYTF.

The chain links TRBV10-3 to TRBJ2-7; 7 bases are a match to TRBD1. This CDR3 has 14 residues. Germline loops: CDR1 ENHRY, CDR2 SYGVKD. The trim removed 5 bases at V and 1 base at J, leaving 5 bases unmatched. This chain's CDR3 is CAISKDRLSYEQYF. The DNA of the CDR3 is TGTGCCATCAGTAAGGACAGGCTATCCTACGAGCAGTACTTC.

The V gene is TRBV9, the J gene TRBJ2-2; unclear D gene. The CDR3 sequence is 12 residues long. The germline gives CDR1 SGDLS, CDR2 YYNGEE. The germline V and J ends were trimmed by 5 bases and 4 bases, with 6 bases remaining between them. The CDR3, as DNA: TGTGCCAGCAGGAGTCCCACCGGGGAGCTGTTTTTT. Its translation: CASRSPTGELFF.

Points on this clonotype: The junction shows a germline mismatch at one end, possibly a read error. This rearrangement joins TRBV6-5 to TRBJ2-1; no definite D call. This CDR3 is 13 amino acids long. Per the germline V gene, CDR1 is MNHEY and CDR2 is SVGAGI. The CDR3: CVSSYSGNNEQFF. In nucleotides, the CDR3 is TGTGTCAGCAGTTACTCTGGAAACAATGAGCAGTTCTTC.

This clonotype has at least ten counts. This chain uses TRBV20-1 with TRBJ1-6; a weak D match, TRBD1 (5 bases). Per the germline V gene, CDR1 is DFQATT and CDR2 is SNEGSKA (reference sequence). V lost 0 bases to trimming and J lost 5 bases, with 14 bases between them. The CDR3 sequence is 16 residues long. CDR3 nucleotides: TGCAGTGCTAGAGATCTCGCGGGGGGTGATAATTCACCCCTCCACTTT. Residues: CSARDLAGGDNSPLHF.

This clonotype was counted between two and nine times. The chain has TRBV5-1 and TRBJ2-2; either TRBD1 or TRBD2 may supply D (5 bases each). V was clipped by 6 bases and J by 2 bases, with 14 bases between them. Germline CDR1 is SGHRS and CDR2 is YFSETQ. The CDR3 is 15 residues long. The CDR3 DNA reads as TGCGCCAGCAAATGGCAAGGGACCAACACCGGGGAGCTGTTTTTT. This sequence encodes CASKWQGTNTGELFF.

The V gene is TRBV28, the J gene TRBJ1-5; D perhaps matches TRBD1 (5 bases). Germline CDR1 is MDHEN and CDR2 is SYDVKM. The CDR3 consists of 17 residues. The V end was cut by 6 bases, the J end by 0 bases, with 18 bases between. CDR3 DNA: TGTGCCAGCAGGCTGGGGCGACAGCACATTAGCAATCAGCCCCAGCATTTT. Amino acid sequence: CASRLGRQHISNQPQHF.

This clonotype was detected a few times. In nucleotides, the CDR3 is TGTGCCAGCAGCTTAGATTCTGGCCGGGAGACCCAGTACTTC. This sequence encodes CASSLDSGRETQYF. This chain links TRBV7-9 with TRBJ2-5; no reliable D call. The CDR3 is 14 residues long. The germline gives CDR1 SEHNR, CDR2 FQNEAQ (reference sequence). Trimming pared 1 base from V and 5 bases from J, leaving 11 bases between.

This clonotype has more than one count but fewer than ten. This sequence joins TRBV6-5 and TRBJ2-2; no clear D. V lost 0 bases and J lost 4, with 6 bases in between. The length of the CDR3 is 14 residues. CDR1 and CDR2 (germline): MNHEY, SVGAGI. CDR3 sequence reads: CASSYSAFTGELFF. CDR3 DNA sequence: TGTGCCAGCAGTTACTCTGCTTTCACCGGGGAGCTGTTTTTT.

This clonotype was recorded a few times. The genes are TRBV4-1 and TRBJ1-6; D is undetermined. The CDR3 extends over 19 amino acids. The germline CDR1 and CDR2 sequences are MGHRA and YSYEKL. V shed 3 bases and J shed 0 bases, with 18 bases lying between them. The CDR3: CASSQGWAPSSSYNSPLHF. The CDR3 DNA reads TGCGCCAGCAGCCAGGGTTGGGCACCTTCTAGCTCCTATAATTCACCCCTCCACTTT.

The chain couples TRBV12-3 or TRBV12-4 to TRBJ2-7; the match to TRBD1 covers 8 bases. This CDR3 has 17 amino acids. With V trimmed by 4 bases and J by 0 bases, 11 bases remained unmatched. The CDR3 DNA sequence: TGTGCCAGCAGTTCAGGACAGGGCTCTCTTTCCTCCTACGAGCAGTACTTC. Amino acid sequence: CASSSGQGSLSSYEQYF.

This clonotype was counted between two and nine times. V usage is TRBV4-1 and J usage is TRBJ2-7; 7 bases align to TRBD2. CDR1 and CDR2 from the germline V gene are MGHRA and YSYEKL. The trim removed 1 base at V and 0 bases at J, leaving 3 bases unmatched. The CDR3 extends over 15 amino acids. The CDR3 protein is CASSQVGGVSYEQYF. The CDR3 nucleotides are TGCGCCAGCAGCCAAGTGGGGGGGGTCTCCTACGAGCAGTACTTC.

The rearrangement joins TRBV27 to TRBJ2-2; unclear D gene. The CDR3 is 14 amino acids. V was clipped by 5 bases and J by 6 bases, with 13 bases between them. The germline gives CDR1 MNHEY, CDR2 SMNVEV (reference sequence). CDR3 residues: CASSPTVLPGELFF. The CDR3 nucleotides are TGTGCCAGCAGTCCCACTGTACTGCCCGGGGAGCTGTTTTTT.

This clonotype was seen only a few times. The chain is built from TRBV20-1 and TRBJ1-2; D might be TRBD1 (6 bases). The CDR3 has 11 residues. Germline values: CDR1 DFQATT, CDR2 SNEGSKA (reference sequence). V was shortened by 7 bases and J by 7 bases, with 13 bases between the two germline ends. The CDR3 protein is CSVFQGSGYTF. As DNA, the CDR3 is TGCAGTGTCTTCCAGGGGAGTGGCTACACCTTC.